This T cell receptor beta chain was retrieved from a study of metastatic and nonmetastatic thyroid tumors. In the study overall: From malignant and benign thyroid patients, repertoires in blood and in tumor or nodule tissue were compared. General study points: Benign nodules were reported to have significantly lower TCR beta diversity than malignant thyroid tumors, in blood and tumor.

This clone was found a few times. Its antigen is unidentified. TCRdb re-analyzed the PCR reads through MiXCR. The sample contains around 50,000 clones, around 20% of which appear only once. Patients were all untreated before their thyroid surgery. Germline lookup yields CDR1 MNHNS and CDR2 SASEGT. V lost 5 bases and J lost 9; bases outside the gene matches: 19. CDR3 length equals 17 residues. The sequence came from a male donor with papillary thyroid cancer or a benign thyroid nodule (not recorded which). Some clones in this sample may be carry-over from other donors' samples. The sample comprised blood. This chain connects TRBV6-1 to TRBJ2-1, with 7 positions matching TRBD2. The CDR3 DNA reads TGTGCCAGCAGTAAGACCCAATTGGGAGCGGGATTGGTTGAGCAGTTCTTC. Its protein product is CASSKTQLGAGLVEQFF.